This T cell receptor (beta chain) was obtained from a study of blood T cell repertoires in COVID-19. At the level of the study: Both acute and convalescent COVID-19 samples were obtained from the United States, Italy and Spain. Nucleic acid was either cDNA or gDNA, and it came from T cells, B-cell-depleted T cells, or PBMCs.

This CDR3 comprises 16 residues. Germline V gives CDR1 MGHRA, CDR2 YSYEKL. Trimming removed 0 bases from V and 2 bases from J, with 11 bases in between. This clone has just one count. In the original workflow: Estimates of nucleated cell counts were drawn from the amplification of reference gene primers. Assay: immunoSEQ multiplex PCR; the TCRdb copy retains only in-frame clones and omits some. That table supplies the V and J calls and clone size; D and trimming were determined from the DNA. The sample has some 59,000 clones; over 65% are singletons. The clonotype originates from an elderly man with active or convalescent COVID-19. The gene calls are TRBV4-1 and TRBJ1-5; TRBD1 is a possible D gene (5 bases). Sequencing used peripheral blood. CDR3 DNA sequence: TGCGCCAGCAGCCAAGATGGGGGGATCGGCAATCAGCCCCAGCATTTT. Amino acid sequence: CASSQDGGIGNQPQHF.